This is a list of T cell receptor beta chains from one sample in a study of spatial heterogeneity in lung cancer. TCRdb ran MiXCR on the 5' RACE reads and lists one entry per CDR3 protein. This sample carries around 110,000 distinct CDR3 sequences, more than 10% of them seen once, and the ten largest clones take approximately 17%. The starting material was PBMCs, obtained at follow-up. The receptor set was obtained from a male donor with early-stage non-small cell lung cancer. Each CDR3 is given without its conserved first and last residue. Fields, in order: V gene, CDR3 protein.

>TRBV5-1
ASSLAGTASPLH
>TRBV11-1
ADERRRGDGYT
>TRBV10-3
AISEPFGGRAF
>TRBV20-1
SARETGRATEQY
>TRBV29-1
SVPRWVGVSYNEQF
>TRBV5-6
ASSLVGSGGYNEQF
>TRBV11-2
ASSPSGGGRTDTQY
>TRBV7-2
ASSLGTSGYAGGGDTQY
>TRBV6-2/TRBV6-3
ASRRGLAGGPTQY
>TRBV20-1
SARAAPYNEQF
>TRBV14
ASSQVSSWDREYNEQF
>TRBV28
ASSPGQGRNSPLH
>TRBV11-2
ATAGGLDEQY
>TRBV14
ASSQGGLSTDTQY
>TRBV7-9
ASRDGGTQY
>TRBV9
ASSVVTGTTEAF
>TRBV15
ATSRTVNNEQF
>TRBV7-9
ASSRARLLGEQY
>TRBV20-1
SANPTSGVGDEQF
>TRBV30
AWGGLAVAKNIQY
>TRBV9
ASSVGGSLRAGANVLT
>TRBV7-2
ASNSRGASTDTQY
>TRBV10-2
ASSGRGRWDEQF
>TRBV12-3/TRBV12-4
ASSQGSGTRSGYGYT
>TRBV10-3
ATGQPYGYT
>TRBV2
ASSKGGFSDTQY
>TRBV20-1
SARGLTNTGELF
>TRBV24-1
ATSDLGYNEQF
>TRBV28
AIRSGGLQETQY
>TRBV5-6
ASSLVVVNTEAF
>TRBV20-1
SARVYYTEAF
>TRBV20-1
SAKSPGTGFGANRPQH
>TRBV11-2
ASSALRTGWNTEAF
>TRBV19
ASSIPGHKIYGYT
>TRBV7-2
ASSPWVSGHTEAF
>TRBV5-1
ASSPGQYNEQF
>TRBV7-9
ASSLGSRADNEQF
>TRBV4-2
ASSQDPQGYEQY
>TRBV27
ASSRTRGGHEQF
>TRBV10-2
ASSEEDPWSSYNEQF
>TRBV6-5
ASRPGTAFSSPLH
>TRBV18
ASSETSNQPQH
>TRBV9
ASSVAVSGVSEQY
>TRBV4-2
ASSQDRYGADTGELF
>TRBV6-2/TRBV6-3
ASSPDRGNSPLH
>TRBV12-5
ASGSQLAGAYNEQF
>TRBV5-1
ASSLSNQETQY
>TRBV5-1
ASSWGSVRNTEAF